The rows below give T cell receptor beta chains drawn from one sample of a study of chemoradiotherapy in HPV16-positive cancers. Sequencing used immunoSEQ multiplex PCR; TCRdb keeps in-frame clones, though not all of them. The repertoire holds some 2,000 clones, with roughly 84% as singletons. The starting material was tumor tissue, obtained from a patient who underwent chemoradiotherapy. Every receptor here comes from a human donor with HPV-associated anogenital cancer. CDR3s include the opening cysteine and the closing phenylalanine or tryptophan. Each record gives: V gene, J gene, clone size, D gene, CDR3 protein, CDR3 DNA. A D gene is named only where the DNA matches it firmly. Expanded clones get a size class; other rows say once, few or many, or leave the size out.

V: TRBV6-1; J: TRBJ2-3; size: -; D: -; CDR3: CASSETETHTDTQYF; DNA: TGTGCCAGCAGTGAAACAGAAACACACACAGATACGCAGTATTTT
V: TRBV6-1; J: TRBJ1-3; size: -; D: -; CDR3: CASVPLSSGNTIYF; DNA: TGTGCCAGCGTCCCCTTATCCTCTGGAAACACCATATATTTT
V: TRBV5-4; J: TRBJ1-2; size: -; D: -; CDR3: CASSLDGSQFGYTF; DNA: TGTGCCAGCAGCTTGGATGGGAGTCAGTTTGGCTACACCTTC
V: TRBV9; J: TRBJ2-1; size: -; D: TRBD2; CDR3: CASSLPSGSNEQFF; DNA: TGTGCCAGCAGCCTACCTAGCGGGAGCAATGAGCAGTTCTTC
V: TRBV12-5; J: TRBJ2-7; size: -; D: TRBD1; CDR3: CASGSGQAHAYEQYF; DNA: TGTGCTAGTGGTTCCGGACAGGCCCATGCCTACGAGCAGTACTTC
V: TRBV9; J: TRBJ2-1; size: -; D: -; CDR3: CASSGGDLTNYNEQFF; DNA: TGTGCCAGCAGCGGCGGCGACCTCACAAACTACAATGAGCAGTTCTTC
V: TRBV28; J: TRBJ2-3; size: -; D: TRBD1; CDR3: CASSFQGQGNTDTQYF; DNA: TGTGCCAGCAGTTTTCAAGGACAGGGTAACACAGATACGCAGTATTTT
V: TRBV19; J: TRBJ2-1; size: -; D: TRBD2; CDR3: CASRVTSGLSYNEQFF; DNA: TGTGCCAGTAGGGTGACTAGCGGGTTGTCCTACAATGAGCAGTTCTTC
V: TRBV5-4; J: TRBJ1-1; size: once; D: TRBD1; CDR3: CASSLPGQGGLEAFF; DNA: TGTGCCAGCAGCTTACCGGGACAGGGGGGGTTGGAAGCTTTCTTT
V: TRBV19; J: TRBJ2-7; size: -; D: TRBD1; CDR3: CASSITGTGGNEQYF; DNA: TGTGCCAGTAGTATAACCGGGACAGGGGGAAACGAGCAGTACTTC
V: TRBV4-2; J: TRBJ2-1; size: -; D: -; CDR3: CASSQASSPGNNEQFF; DNA: TGTGCCAGCAGCCAAGCGAGCTCACCCGGGAACAATGAGCAGTTCTTC
V: TRBV7-9; J: TRBJ1-2; size: few; D: TRBD1; CDR3: CASSSTGQLSRGYTF; DNA: TGTGCCAGCAGCTCGACAGGGCAACTATCGCGTGGCTACACCTTC
V: TRBV6-4; J: TRBJ2-1; size: -; D: TRBD2; CDR3: CASSSQGGGAINEQFF; DNA: TGTGCCAGCAGTTCCCAGGGCGGGGGGGCCATAAATGAGCAGTTCTTC
V: TRBV9; J: TRBJ2-2; size: -; D: TRBD2; CDR3: CASSLGLAGVTGELFF; DNA: TGTGCCAGCAGCTTGGGACTAGCGGGAGTTACCGGGGAGCTGTTTTTT
V: TRBV28; J: TRBJ1-2; size: -; D: -; CDR3: CASSSPHTPRGTF; DNA: TGTGCCAGCAGTTCACCTCACACACCGAGAGGCACCTTC
V: TRBV7-2; J: TRBJ1-1; size: -; D: -; CDR3: CASSTKVIVNTEAFF; DNA: TGTGCCAGCAGCACCAAGGTAATAGTGAACACTGAAGCTTTCTTT
V: TRBV2; J: TRBJ1-5; size: -; D: -; CDR3: CASSGAGGNQPQHF; DNA: TGTGCCAGCAGTGGCGCAGGGGGCAATCAGCCCCAGCATTTT
V: TRBV30; J: TRBJ2-2; size: -; D: TRBD2; CDR3: CAWSLAETGELFF; DNA: TGTGCCTGGTCACTAGCGGAAACCGGGGAGCTGTTTTTT
V: TRBV5-6; J: TRBJ1-3; size: -; D: -; CDR3: CASSLGRLAGNTIYF; DNA: TGTGCCAGCAGCTTGGGCAGGTTAGCCGGAAACACCATATATTTT
V: TRBV5-1; J: TRBJ2-3; size: -; D: TRBD2; CDR3: CASSLASLAAAFTQYF; DNA: TGCGCCAGCAGCTTGGCCTCTCTAGCGGCGGCTTTCACGCAGTATTTT
V: TRBV5-4; J: TRBJ2-7; size: -; D: TRBD2; CDR3: CASSAGLAFSYEQYF; DNA: TGTGCCAGCAGCGCTGGACTAGCGTTCTCCTACGAGCAGTACTTC
V: TRBV19; J: TRBJ1-1; size: -; D: -; CDR3: CASSIPHTEAFF; DNA: TGTGCCAGTAGTATCCCTCACACTGAAGCTTTCTTT
V: TRBV19; J: TRBJ2-4; size: -; D: -; CDR3: CASSGATKNIQYF; DNA: TGTGCCAGTAGTGGGGCTACCAAAAACATTCAGTACTTC
V: TRBV28; J: TRBJ2-1; size: -; D: -; CDR3: CASRPPGQFNEQFF; DNA: TGTGCCAGCAGACCTCCTGGGCAATTCAATGAGCAGTTCTTC
V: TRBV30; J: TRBJ2-3; size: -; D: -; CDR3: CAWMVAPDTQYF; DNA: TGTGCCTGGATGGTAGCCCCAGATACGCAGTATTTT
V: TRBV9; J: TRBJ1-3; size: once; D: -; CDR3: CASSVVPTAAGNTIYF; DNA: TGTGCCAGCAGCGTAGTCCCCACAGCGGCTGGAAACACCATATATTTT
V: TRBV7-3; J: TRBJ2-2; size: -; D: -; CDR3: CASSLIGGSNTGELFF; DNA: TGTGCCAGCAGCTTAATCGGGGGAAGTAACACCGGGGAGCTGTTTTTT
V: TRBV7-6; J: TRBJ1-5; size: few; D: -; CDR3: CASSLGGHSNQPQHF; DNA: TGTGCCAGCAGCTTAGGAGGGCATAGCAATCAGCCCCAGCATTTT
V: TRBV4-3; J: TRBJ2-3; size: -; D: TRBD1; CDR3: CASSQGTGGADTQYF; DNA: TGCGCCAGCAGCCAAGGGACAGGGGGCGCAGATACGCAGTATTTT
V: TRBV6-1; J: TRBJ1-4; size: -; D: TRBD1; CDR3: CASSEAPGTGDEKLFF; DNA: TGTGCCAGCAGTGAAGCGCCCGGGACAGGGGATGAAAAACTGTTTTTT
V: TRBV19; J: TRBJ2-1; size: -; D: TRBD2; CDR3: CASSIEAGGSYSYNEQFF; DNA: TGTGCCAGTAGTATAGAAGCGGGAGGGTCCTACTCCTACAATGAGCAGTTCTTC
V: TRBV10-3; J: TRBJ2-7; size: -; D: -; CDR3: CAIREVGLTPSYEQYF; DNA: TGTGCCATCAGGGAAGTCGGGCTGACTCCCTCCTACGAGCAGTACTTC
V: TRBV4-2; J: TRBJ1-5; size: -; D: TRBD1; CDR3: CASSRGQGRDQPQHF; DNA: TGTGCCAGCAGCCGCGGACAGGGCAGAGATCAGCCCCAGCATTTT
V: TRBV5-1; J: TRBJ2-7; size: -; D: TRBD1; CDR3: CASSLEGAALDEQYF; DNA: TGCGCCAGCAGCTTGGAGGGGGCTGCCTTGGACGAGCAGTACTTC
V: TRBV6-1; J: TRBJ1-2; size: -; D: -; CDR3: CASSEDSYGYTF; DNA: TGTGCCAGCAGTGAAGACAGCTATGGCTACACCTTC
V: TRBV19; J: TRBJ2-2; size: once; D: -; CDR3: CASSPGRVSKTGELFF; DNA: TGTGCCAGTTCCCCTGGCCGGGTCTCCAAAACCGGGGAGCTGTTTTTT
V: TRBV5-1; J: TRBJ2-1; size: -; D: TRBD2; CDR3: CASSLTSGSYNEQFF; DNA: TGCGCCAGCAGTTTGACTAGCGGCTCATACAATGAGCAGTTCTTC
V: TRBV2; J: TRBJ1-5; size: -; D: TRBD1; CDR3: CASSVQGQAGQPQHF; DNA: TGTGCCAGCAGTGTCCAAGGACAGGCAGGTCAGCCCCAGCATTTT
V: TRBV28; J: TRBJ2-4; size: -; D: -; CDR3: CASSLQPEENIQYF; DNA: TGTGCCAGCAGTTTACAGCCCGAGGAAAACATTCAGTACTTC
V: TRBV6-1; J: TRBJ1-2; size: -; D: -; CDR3: CASSQINYGYTF; DNA: TGTGCCAGCAGCCAAATTAACTATGGCTACACCTTC
V: TRBV7-2; J: TRBJ2-3; size: -; D: -; CDR3: CASSLAVLSTDTQYF; DNA: TGTGCCAGCAGCTTAGCGGTTCTAAGCACAGATACGCAGTATTTT
V: TRBV9; J: TRBJ1-2; size: -; D: -; CDR3: CASSADEPYGYTF; DNA: TGTGCCAGCAGCGCGGATGAGCCCTATGGCTACACCTTC
V: TRBV28; J: TRBJ1-2; size: once; D: -; CDR3: CASSLGGLFYGYTF; DNA: TGTGCCAGCAGTTTAGGGGGCCTTTTCTATGGCTACACCTTC
V: TRBV4-3; J: TRBJ2-3; size: few; D: -; CDR3: CASSQEWGRADTQYF; DNA: TGCGCCAGCAGCCAAGAATGGGGAAGGGCAGATACGCAGTATTTT
V: TRBV14; J: TRBJ1-1; size: -; D: -; CDR3: CASSQRDFNTEAFF; DNA: TGTGCCAGCAGCCAACGCGACTTTAACACTGAAGCTTTCTTT
V: TRBV7-2; J: TRBJ1-2; size: -; D: -; CDR3: CASSLGVGNNYGYTF; DNA: TGTGCCAGCAGCTTAGGAGTGGGCAATAACTATGGCTACACCTTC
V: TRBV5-6; J: TRBJ2-7; size: -; D: -; CDR3: CASTTVTGSLEYF; DNA: TGTGCCAGCACCACAGTGACAGGATCGCTCGAGTACTTC
V: TRBV7-8; J: TRBJ2-7; size: -; D: TRBD1; CDR3: CASSPRGQGAYEQYF; DNA: TGTGCCAGCAGCCCCAGGGGACAGGGGGCCTACGAGCAGTACTTC
V: TRBV5-6; J: TRBJ1-3; size: -; D: TRBD1; CDR3: CASSFLQGVGNTIYF; DNA: TGTGCCAGCAGCTTCCTACAGGGGGTTGGAAACACCATATATTTT
V: TRBV6-6; J: TRBJ2-1; size: -; D: -; CDR3: CASNPAQSSYNEQFF; DNA: TGTGCCAGCAACCCGGCCCAGTCTTCCTACAATGAGCAGTTCTTC
V: TRBV7-9; J: TRBJ2-3; size: -; D: TRBD1; CDR3: CASSLARQGADTQYF; DNA: TGTGCCAGCAGCTTAGCCCGACAGGGGGCAGATACGCAGTATTTT
V: TRBV5-1; J: TRBJ1-2; size: -; D: TRBD1; CDR3: CASSLVGQEGYTF; DNA: TGCGCCAGCAGCTTGGTCGGACAGGAGGGCTACACCTTC
V: TRBV2; J: TRBJ1-6; size: -; D: -; CDR3: CASSHDRLHSYNSPLHF; DNA: TGTGCCAGCAGTCATGACAGACTACACTCCTATAATTCACCCCTCCACTTT
V: TRBV19; J: TRBJ2-3; size: -; D: -; CDR3: CASSMLPRATRRDTQYF; DNA: TGTGCCAGTAGTATGTTACCTCGGGCTACCCGAAGAGATACGCAGTATTTT